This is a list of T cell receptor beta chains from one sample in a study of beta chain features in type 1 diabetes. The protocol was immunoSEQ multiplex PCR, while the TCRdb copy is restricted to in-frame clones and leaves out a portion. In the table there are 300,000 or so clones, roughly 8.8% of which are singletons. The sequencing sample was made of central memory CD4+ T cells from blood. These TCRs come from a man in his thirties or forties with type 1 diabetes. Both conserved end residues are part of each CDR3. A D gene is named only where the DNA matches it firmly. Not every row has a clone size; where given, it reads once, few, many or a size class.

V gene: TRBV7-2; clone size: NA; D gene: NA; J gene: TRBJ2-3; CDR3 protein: CASTLRGSQVLRDTQYF; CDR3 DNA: TGTGCCAGCACCCTTCGGGGCTCACAAGTGCTCAGAGATACGCAGTATTTT
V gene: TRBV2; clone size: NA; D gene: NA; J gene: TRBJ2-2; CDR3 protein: CASSEAALSGANTGELFF; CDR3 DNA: TGTGCCAGCAGTGAAGCGGCCTTGAGCGGAGCTAACACCGGGGAGCTGTTTTTT
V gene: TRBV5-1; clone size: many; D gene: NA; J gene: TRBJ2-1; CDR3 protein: CASSLMVRRDEQFF; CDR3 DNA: TGCGCCAGCAGCTTGATGGTCCGACGGGATGAGCAGTTCTTC
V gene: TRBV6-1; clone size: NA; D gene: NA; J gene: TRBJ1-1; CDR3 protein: CASSGRGQHKEAFF; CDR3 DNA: TGTGCCAGCAGTGGCAGGGGACAACACAAAGAAGCTTTCTTT
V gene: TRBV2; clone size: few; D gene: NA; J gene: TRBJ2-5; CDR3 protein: CASSDSVETQYF; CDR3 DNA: TGTGCCAGCAGTGACAGCGTAGAGACCCAGTACTTC
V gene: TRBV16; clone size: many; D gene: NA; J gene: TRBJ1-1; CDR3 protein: CASSHANTEAFF; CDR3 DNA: TGTGCCAGCAGCCACGCGAACACTGAAGCTTTCTTT
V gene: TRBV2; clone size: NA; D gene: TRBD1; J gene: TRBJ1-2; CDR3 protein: CASTGDSNYGYTF; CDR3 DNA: TGTGCCAGCACCGGGGACAGTAACTATGGCTACACCTTC
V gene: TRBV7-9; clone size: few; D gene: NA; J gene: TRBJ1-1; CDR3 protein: CASSFQQNTEAFF; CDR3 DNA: TGTGCCAGCAGCTTTCAGCAAAACACTGAAGCTTTCTTT
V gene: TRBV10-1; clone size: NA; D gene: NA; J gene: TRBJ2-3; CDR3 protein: CASSELPGDTQYF; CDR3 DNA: TGCGCCAGCAGTGAGCTTCCTGGGGATACGCAGTATTTT
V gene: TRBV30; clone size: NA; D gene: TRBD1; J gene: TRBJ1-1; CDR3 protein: CAWSTGQGFAFF; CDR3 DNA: TGTGCCTGGAGTACTGGACAGGGGTTTGCTTTCTTT
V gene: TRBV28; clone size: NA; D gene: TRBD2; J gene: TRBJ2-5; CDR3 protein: CASIFGGKETQYF; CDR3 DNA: TGTGCCAGCATCTTCGGGGGGAAAGAGACCCAGTACTTC
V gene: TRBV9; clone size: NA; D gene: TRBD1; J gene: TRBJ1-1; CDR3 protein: CASSEGTGGGDTEAFF; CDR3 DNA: TGTGCCAGCAGCGAAGGGACAGGGGGCGGAGACACTGAAGCTTTCTTT
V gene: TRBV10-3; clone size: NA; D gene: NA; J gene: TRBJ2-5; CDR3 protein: CAISVGDQETQYF; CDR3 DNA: TGTGCCATCAGTGTCGGGGACCAAGAGACCCAGTACTTC
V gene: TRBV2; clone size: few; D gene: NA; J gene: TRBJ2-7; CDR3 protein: CASSPATYEQYF; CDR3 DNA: TGTGCCAGCAGCCCAGCTACCTACGAGCAGTACTTC
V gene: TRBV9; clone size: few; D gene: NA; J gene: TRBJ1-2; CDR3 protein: CASSAYRDGYTF; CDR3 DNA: TGTGCCAGCAGCGCCTACAGGGATGGCTACACCTTC
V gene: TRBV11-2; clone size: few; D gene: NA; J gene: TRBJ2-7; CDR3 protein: CASSLAGNEQYF; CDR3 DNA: TGTGCCAGCAGCTTAGCAGGTAACGAGCAGTACTTC
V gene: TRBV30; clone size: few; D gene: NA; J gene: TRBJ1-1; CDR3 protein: CAWRRFPGMNTEAFF; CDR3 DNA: TGTGCCTGGAGACGGTTCCCGGGGATGAACACTGAAGCTTTCTTT
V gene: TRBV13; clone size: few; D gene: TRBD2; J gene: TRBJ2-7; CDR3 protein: CASSPRGSGGDSYEQYF; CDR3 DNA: TGTGCCAGCAGCCCAAGAGGTAGCGGGGGGGATTCCTACGAGCAGTACTTC
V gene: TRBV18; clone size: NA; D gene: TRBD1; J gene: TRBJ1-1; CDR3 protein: CASSRGQGEWNTEAFF; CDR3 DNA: TGTGCCAGCTCACGCGGACAGGGAGAGTGGAACACTGAAGCTTTCTTT
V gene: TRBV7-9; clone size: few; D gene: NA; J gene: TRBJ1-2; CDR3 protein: CASSKEGRPRGYTF; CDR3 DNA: TGTGCCAGCAGCAAAGAGGGACGACCTAGGGGCTACACCTTC
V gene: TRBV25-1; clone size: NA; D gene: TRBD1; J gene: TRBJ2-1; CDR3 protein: CASSASGTGSNEQFF; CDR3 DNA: TGTGCCAGCAGCGCCTCCGGGACAGGGTCCAATGAGCAGTTCTTC
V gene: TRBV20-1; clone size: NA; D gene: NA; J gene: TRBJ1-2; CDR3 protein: CSARGDYGYTF; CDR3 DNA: TGCAGTGCTAGAGGCGACTATGGCTACACCTTC
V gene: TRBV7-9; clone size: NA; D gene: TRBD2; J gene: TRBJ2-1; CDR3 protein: CASSSGLAYNEQFF; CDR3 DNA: TGTGCCAGCAGCTCGGGACTAGCGTACAATGAGCAGTTCTTC
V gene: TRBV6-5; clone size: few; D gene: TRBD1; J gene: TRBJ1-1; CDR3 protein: CASRKRQGITEAFF; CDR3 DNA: TGTGCCAGCAGAAAGAGACAGGGTATCACTGAAGCTTTCTTT
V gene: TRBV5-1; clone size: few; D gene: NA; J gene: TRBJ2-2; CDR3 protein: CASSFGRVVGELFF; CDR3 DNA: TGCGCCAGCAGCTTCGGCAGGGTGGTCGGGGAGCTGTTTTTT
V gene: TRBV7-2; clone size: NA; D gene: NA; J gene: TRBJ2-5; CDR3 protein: CASSRGGGETQYF; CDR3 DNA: TGTGCCAGCAGCAGGGGAGGTGGTGAGACCCAGTACTTC
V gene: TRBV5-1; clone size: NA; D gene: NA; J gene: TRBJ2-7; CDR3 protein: CASSGLKGDEQYF; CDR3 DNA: TGCGCCAGCAGCGGGTTGAAGGGGGACGAGCAGTACTTC
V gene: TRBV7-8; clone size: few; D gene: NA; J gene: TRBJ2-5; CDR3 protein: CASSLSSETQYF; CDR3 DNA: TGTGCCAGCAGCCTAAGCTCGGAGACCCAGTACTTC
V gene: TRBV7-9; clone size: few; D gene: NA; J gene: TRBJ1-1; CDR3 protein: CASSPRSLVAGWTEAFF; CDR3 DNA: TGTGCCAGCAGCCCCAGGTCCCTAGTAGCTGGGTGGACTGAAGCTTTCTTT
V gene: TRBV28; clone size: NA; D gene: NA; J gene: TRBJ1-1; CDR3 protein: CATLGGGNTEAFF; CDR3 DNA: TGTGCCACCCTGGGGGGGGGTAACACTGAAGCTTTCTTT
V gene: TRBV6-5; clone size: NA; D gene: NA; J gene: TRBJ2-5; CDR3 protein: CASRVSGWETQYF; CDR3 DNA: TGTGCCAGCAGGGTTTCAGGGTGGGAGACCCAGTACTTC
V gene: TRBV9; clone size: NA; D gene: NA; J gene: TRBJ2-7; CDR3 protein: CASSVTGQGRMKYF; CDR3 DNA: TGTGCCAGCAGCGTAACGGGGCAGGGGCGTATGAAGTACTTC
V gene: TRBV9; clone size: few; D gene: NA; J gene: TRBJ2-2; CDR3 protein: CASSVAGLITGELFF; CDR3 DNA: TGTGCCAGCAGCGTAGCGGGACTCATCACCGGGGAGCTGTTTTTT
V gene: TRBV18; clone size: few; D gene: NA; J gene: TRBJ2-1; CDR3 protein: CASSPPTNEQFF; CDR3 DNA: TGTGCCAGCTCACCACCCACCAATGAGCAGTTCTTC
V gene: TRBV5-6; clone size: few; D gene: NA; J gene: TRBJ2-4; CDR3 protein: CASSLGPPGAKNIQYF; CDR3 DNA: TGTGCCAGCAGCTTGGGGCCCCCCGGAGCCAAAAACATTCAGTACTTC
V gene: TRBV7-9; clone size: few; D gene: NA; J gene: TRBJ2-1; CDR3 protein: CASSSVKGYNEQFF; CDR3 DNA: TGTGCCAGCAGCTCCGTAAAAGGTTACAATGAGCAGTTCTTC
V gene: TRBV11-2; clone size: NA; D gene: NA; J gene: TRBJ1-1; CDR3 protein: CASSLHRSTEAFF; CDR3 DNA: TGTGCCAGCAGCCTCCACAGGTCCACTGAAGCTTTCTTT
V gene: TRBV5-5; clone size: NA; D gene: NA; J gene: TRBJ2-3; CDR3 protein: CASSPGPVYVSTDTQYF; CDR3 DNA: TGCGCCAGCAGCCCAGGACCAGTCTACGTAAGCACAGATACGCAGTATTTT
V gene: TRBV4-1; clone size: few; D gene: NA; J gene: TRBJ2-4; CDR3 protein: CASSQEPLVGGGNIQYF; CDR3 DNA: TGCGCCAGCAGCCAGGAACCCCTGGTGGGTGGGGGGAACATTCAGTACTTC
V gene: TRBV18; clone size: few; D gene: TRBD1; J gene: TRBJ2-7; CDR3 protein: CASSPSRTTGLEQYF; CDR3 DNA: TGTGCCAGCTCACCTTCCCGTACGACAGGGCTCGAGCAGTACTTC
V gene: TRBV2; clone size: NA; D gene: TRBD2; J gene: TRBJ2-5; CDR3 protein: CASSRDSGAGKTQYF; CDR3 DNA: TGTGCCAGCAGTCGAGATAGCGGGGCCGGGAAGACCCAGTACTTC
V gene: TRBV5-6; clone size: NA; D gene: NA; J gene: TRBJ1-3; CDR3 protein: CASSLDGNTIYF; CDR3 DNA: TGTGCCAGCAGCTTGGACGGAAACACCATATATTTT
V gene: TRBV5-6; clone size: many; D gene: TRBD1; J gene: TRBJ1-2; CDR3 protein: CASSQGQGHYGYTF; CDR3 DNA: TGTGCCAGCAGCCAGGGACAGGGGCACTATGGCTACACCTTC
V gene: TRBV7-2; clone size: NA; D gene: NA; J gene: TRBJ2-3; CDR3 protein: CASSSPGTDTQYF; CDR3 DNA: TGTGCCAGCAGCTCCCCTGGCACAGATACGCAGTATTTT
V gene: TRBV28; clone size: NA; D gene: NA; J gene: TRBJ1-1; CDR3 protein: CASTPGHGTEAFF; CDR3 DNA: TGTGCCAGCACCCCCGGACACGGCACTGAAGCTTTCTTT
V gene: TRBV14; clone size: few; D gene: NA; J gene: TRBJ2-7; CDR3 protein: CASSQDWGRGHEQYF; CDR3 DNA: TGTGCCAGCAGCCAAGATTGGGGCAGGGGTCACGAGCAGTACTTC